Below, 10 T cell receptor beta chains from the same sample are listed, as sequenced in a study of metastatic and nonmetastatic thyroid tumors. MiXCR reprocessed the PCR reads for TCRdb. The data hold over 30,000 clones, with 15% observed a single time. Thyroid surgery took place with no prior treatment in any patient. The material sequenced was blood. Every receptor here comes from a male donor with papillary thyroid cancer or a benign thyroid nodule (not recorded which). Some clones in this sample may be carry-over from other donors' samples.

This clone was picked up many times. The gene calls are TRBV13 and TRBJ2-1; tentatively, D is TRBD2 (6 bases). The CDR3 has 15 residues. V lost 2 bases to trimming and J lost 5 bases, with 13 bases between them. Per germline, CDR1 PRHDT and CDR2 FYEKMQ (reference sequence). CDR3 coding DNA: TGTGCCAGCAGCTTACCCGGGAGTAGAGACAATGAGCAGTTCTTC. Amino acid sequence: CASSLPGSRDNEQFF.

This clone was counted ten times or more. V usage is TRBV7-2 and J usage is TRBJ1-1; D gene uncertain. CDR1 is SGHTA and CDR2 is FQGNSA in the germline V gene. The V and J ends lost 4 bases and 5 bases respectively, with 14 bases between them. The CDR3 consists of 14 residues. The CDR3 nucleotides read TGTGCCAGCAGCTCGCAAAGTTTATGGACTGAAGCTTTCTTT. Translated, it gives CASSSQSLWTEAFF.

Ten or more counts support this clone. The rearrangement links TRBV20-1 to TRBJ2-1; TRBD2 matches 13 bases. The CDR3 loop spans 16 amino acids. CDR1 is DFQATT, CDR2 SNEGSKA, per germline (reference sequence). Trimming took 6 bases from V and 6 from J; bases not matched to a gene: 11. The DNA of the CDR3 is TGCAGTGCCCGCTTATCGGGACTAGCGGGGCCCAATGAGCAGTTCTTC. Translation gives CSARLSGLAGPNEQFF.

This chain uses TRBV5-1 with TRBJ2-7; 9 positions agree with TRBD1. V was clipped by 5 bases and J by 0 bases; unmatched bases: 6. CDR1 SGHRS and CDR2 YFSETQ come from the germline V gene. CDR3 size: 15 residues. The CDR3 sequence is CASSMGQGSSYEQYF. CDR3 DNA sequence: TGCGCCAGCAGTATGGGACAGGGAAGCTCCTACGAGCAGTACTTC.

This clone was detected ten times or more. The chain couples TRBV7-9 to TRBJ2-7; D may be TRBD1 (7 bases). The CDR3 totals 13 residues. V was pared by 4 bases and J by 3 bases, with 10 bases between. Germline assignment: CDR1 SEHNR and CDR2 FQNEAQ (reference sequence). DNA for the CDR3: TGTGCCAGCAGCTCCCAGGGGGGCTACGAGCAGTACTTC. It is translated as CASSSQGGYEQYF. Full variable domain (rest looked up from reference TRBV7-9 and TRBJ2-7): DTGVSQNPRHKITKRGQNVTFRCDPISEHNRLYWYRQTLGQGPEFLTYFQNEAQLEKSRLLSDRFSAERPKGSFSTLEIQRTEQGDSAMYLCASSSQGGYEQYFGPGTRLTVT.

This clone was seen more than once but under ten times. The same CDR3 arises from other DNA sequences in this sample as well. The chain combines TRBV19 with TRBJ1-1, with D tentatively TRBD1 (6 bases). The CDR3 is made up of 15 amino acids. Per germline, CDR1 LNHDA and CDR2 SQIVND (reference sequence). Deletions cut 6 bases from V and 2 bases from J, with 16 bases between. CDR3 sequence (DNA): TGTGCCAGTAGCCCAACTGGACAGCCTAACACTGAAGCTTTCTTT. As protein: CASSPTGQPNTEAFF.

This clone was recorded many times. The V and J genes are TRBV5-1 and TRBJ2-3, with D hard to call. Germline loops: CDR1 SGHRS, CDR2 YFSETQ. This CDR3 is built from 15 residues. Trimming removed 0 bases at V and 1 base at J, with 9 bases between. The DNA for the CDR3 is TGCGCCAGCAGCTTGGAACATCCCGGCACAGATACGCAGTATTTT. Translation: CASSLEHPGTDTQYF.

This clone was recorded many times. V gene TRBV15 combines with J gene TRBJ1-5; D is undetermined. Germline lookup yields CDR1 LNHNV and CDR2 YYDKDF (reference sequence). Trimming cost V 6 bases and J 0 bases, with 6 bases left between them. The CDR3 consists of 13 residues. The DNA for the CDR3 is TGTGCCACCAGAAAAAATAGCAATCAGCCCCAGCATTTT. This sequence encodes CATRKNSNQPQHF.

This clone was seen repeatedly, ten times or more. The chain is built from TRBV4-1 and TRBJ1-5; TRBD1 is a possible D gene (6 bases). CDR3 length: 16 residues. The ends were cut back, 0 bases at V and 4 bases at J, with 13 bases in the middle. Looked up from germline, CDR1 is MGHRA and CDR2 is YSYEKL. CDR3 coding DNA: TGCGCCAGCAGCCAAGATAGGGGGTTAAGGAATCAGCCCCAGCATTTT. As protein: CASSQDRGLRNQPQHF.

Notes on this clone: This may stem from a read error, because a much larger clone lies one nucleotide away. J is TRBJ2-7 and V is TRBV5-6; D is ambiguous. This CDR3 has 15 residues. Germline CDR1 reads SGHDT; CDR2 reads YYEEEE. Trimming left V 2 bases short and J 0 bases short, with 12 bases between. CDR3 in amino acids: CASSLVQTASYEQYF. CDR3 nucleotide sequence: TGTGCCAGCAGCTTAGTCCAGACCGCCTCCTACGAGCAGTACTTC.